This TCR beta chain was recorded in a study of T-cell memory formation after mild COVID-19. Study-level information: The TCR clusters were mostly specific to one donor. Study outcomes and limitations: Day 15 to 85 contractors were CD4/CD8 balanced; later expanders leaned CD4+. There were some responding clones in pre-infection memory, which suggested that cross-reactive memory had joined.

The germline CDR1 and CDR2 sequences are MGHRA and YSYEKL. The CDR3 is made up of 15 amino acids. The V end lost 0 bases, the J end lost 7 bases, and 13 bases lay between the germline ends. In regard to this clonotype: Its antigen is currently unknown.

It was 5'RACE with constant-segment primers that produced the TCR alpha and TCR beta cDNA libraries, which carried sample barcodes and UMIs. One entry per CDR3 protein results from TCRdb running MiXCR on the 5' RACE reads. The sample records 410,000 or so distinct CDR3 sequences, more than 20% being singletons. The sequencing sample was made of PBMCs or a T cell subset sorted from them (not recorded which). The V gene is TRBV4-1, the J gene TRBJ2-1; perhaps TRBD2 as D (6 bases). The TCR sequence derives from an adult woman who had mild COVID-19 (a few samples of this study predate the infection). Cell type and time point are not known. In nucleotides, the CDR3 is TGCGCCAGCAGCCAAGAGCGCGGGGCGGAAAATGAGCAGTTCTTC. The encoded protein is CASSQERGAENEQFF.